This T cell receptor beta chain derives from a study of T cells after yellow fever vaccination. CDR1 LGHNA and CDR2 YNFKEQ come from the germline V gene. The CDR3 covers 14 residues. The V end was cut by 0 bases, the J end by 7 bases, with 10 bases between. TCRdb called the 5' RACE reads again in MiXCR, with one record for every CDR3 protein. The table lists some 97,000 distinct CDR3 sequences, roughly 5.2% of them singletons. There are many counts of this clonotype. The sequence was obtained from a man aged 18 to 29 who received the YFV17D yellow fever vaccine. The starting material was CD8+ T cells sorted from PBMCs, obtained 10 days after the yellow fever booster vaccination. The rearrangement links TRBV4-2 to TRBJ1-5; D is possibly TRBD1 (5 bases). CDR3 sequence: CASSQEWGGQPQHF. In DNA form, the CDR3 reads TGTGCCAGCAGCCAAGAGTGGGGCGGCCAGCCCCAGCATTTT.